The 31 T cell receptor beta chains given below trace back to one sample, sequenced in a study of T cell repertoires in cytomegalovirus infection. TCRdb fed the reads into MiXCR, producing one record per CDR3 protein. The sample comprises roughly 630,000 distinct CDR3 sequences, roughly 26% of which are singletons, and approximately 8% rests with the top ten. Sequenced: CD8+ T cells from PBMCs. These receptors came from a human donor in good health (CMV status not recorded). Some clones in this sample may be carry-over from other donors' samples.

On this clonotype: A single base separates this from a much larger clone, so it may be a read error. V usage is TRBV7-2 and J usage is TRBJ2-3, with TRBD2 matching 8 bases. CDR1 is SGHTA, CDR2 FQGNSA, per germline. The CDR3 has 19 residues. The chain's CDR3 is CANSVRHSSTGGSTDTQYF. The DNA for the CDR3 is TGTGCCAACAGCGTGCGACATTCTTCTACGGGAGGGAGCACAGATACGCAGTATTTT.

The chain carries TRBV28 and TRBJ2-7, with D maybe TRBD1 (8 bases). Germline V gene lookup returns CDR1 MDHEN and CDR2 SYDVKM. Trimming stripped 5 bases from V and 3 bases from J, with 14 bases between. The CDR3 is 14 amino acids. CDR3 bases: TGTGCCAGCAGTCAGACAGGGGACTACTACGAGCAGTACGTC. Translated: CASSQTGDYYEQYV.

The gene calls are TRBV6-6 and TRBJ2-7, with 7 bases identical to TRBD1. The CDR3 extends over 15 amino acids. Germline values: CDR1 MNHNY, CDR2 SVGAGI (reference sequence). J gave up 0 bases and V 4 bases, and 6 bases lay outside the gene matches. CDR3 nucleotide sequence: TGTGCCAGCAGTTTTGGACAGGATCCCTCCTACGAGCAGTACGTC. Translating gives CASSFGQDPSYEQYV.

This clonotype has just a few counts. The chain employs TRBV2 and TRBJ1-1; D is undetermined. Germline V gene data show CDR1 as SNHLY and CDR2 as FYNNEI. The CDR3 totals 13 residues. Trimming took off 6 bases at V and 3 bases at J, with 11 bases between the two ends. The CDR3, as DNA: TGTGCCAGCAGAAAGGGTTTGGACACTGAAGCTTTCTTT. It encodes CASRKGLDTEAFF. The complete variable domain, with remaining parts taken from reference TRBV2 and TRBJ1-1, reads EPEVTQTPSHQVTQMGQEVILRCVPISNHLYFYWYRQILGQKVEFLVSFYNNEISEKSEIFDDQFSVERPDGSNFTLKIRSTKLEDSAMYFCASRKGLDTEAFFGQGTRLTVV.

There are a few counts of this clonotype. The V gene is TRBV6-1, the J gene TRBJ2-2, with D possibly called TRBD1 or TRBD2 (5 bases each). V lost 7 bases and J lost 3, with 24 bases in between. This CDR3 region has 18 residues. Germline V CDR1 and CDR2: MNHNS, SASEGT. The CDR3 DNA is TGTGCCAGCACCTCCGGGACCCTCCGTTCCCTATACACCGGGGAGCTGTTTTTT. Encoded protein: CASTSGTLRSLYTGELFF.

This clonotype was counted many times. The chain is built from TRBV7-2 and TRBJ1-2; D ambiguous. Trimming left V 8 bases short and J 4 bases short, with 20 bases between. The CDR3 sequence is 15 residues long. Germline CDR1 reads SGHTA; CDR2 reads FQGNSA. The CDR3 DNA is TGTGCCAGCGACCAAAGAGGGTGGTCACCCTATGGCTACACCTTC. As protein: CASDQRGWSPYGYTF.

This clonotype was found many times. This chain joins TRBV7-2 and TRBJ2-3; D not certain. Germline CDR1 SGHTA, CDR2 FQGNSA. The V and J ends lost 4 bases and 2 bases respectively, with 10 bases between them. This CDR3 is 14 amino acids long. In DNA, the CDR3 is TGTGCCAGCAGCTCCCGGTCCAACACAGATACGCAGTATTTT. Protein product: CASSSRSNTDTQYF.

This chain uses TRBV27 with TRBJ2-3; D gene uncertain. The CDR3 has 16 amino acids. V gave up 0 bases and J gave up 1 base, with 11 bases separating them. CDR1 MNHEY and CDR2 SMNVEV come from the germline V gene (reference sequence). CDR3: CASSLSAGHGTDTQYF. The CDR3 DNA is TGTGCCAGCAGTTTATCGGCTGGGCACGGCACAGATACGCAGTATTTT.

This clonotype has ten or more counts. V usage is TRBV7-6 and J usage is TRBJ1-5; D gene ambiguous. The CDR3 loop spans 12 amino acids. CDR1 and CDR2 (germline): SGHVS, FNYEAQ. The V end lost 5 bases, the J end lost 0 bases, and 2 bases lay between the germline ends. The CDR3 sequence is CASSNSNQPQHF. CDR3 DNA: TGTGCCAGCAGCAATAGCAATCAGCCCCAGCATTTT.

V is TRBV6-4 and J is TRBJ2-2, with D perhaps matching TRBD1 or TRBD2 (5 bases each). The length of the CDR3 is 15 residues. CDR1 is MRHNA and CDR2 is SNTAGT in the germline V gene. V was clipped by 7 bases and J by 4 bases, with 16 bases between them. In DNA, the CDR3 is TGTGCCAGCAACCAATGGGGGATTGGCACCGGGGAGCTGTTTTTT. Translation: CASNQWGIGTGELFF.

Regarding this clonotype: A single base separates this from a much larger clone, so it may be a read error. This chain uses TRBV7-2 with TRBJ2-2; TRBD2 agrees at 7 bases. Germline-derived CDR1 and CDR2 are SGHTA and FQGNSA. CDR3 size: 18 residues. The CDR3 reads CANSLGFLGGGYTGELFF. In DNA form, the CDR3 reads TGTGCCAACAGCTTAGGATTCTTGGGCGGGGGATACACCGGGGAGCTGTTTTTT.

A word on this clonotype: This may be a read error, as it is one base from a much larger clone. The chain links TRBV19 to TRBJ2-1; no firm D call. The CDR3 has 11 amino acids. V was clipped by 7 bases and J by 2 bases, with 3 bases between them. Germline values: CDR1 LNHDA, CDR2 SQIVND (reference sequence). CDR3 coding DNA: TGTGCCAGTAATGCCTACAATGAGCAGTTCTTC. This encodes CASNAYNEQFF.

The CDR3 nucleotides read TGTGCGAGTGGGGAGGGAGAGGAGATAAACACCATATATTTT. Amino acids: CASGEGEEINTIYF. This chain links TRBV28 with TRBJ1-3; D unclear. This CDR3 contains 14 residues. Per germline, CDR1 MDHEN and CDR2 SYDVKM.

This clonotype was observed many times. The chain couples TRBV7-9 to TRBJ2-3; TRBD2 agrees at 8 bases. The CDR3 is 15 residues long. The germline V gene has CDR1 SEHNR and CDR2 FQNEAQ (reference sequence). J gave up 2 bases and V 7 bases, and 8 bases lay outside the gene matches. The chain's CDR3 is CASTPFGGATDTQYF. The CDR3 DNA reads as TGTGCCAGCACCCCGTTCGGGGGGGCCACAGATACGCAGTATTTT.

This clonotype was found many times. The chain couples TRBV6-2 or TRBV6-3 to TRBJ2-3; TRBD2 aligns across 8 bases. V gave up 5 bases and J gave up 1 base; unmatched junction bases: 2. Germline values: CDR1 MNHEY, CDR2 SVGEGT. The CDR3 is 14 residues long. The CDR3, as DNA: TGTGCCAGCAGTCGGGAGGGGGGCACAGATACGCAGTATTTT. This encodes CASSREGGTDTQYF.

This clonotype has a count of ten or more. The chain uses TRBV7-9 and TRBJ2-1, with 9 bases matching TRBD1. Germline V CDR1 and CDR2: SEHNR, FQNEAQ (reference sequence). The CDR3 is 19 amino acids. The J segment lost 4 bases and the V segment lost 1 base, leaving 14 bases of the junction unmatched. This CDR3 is CASSLGPPGQGPRYNEQFF. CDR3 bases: TGTGCCAGCAGCTTAGGGCCACCGGGACAGGGACCTCGTTACAATGAGCAGTTCTTC. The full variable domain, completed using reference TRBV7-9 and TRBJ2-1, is DTGVSQNPRHKITKRGQNVTFRCDPISEHNRLYWYRQTLGQGPEFLTYFQNEAQLEKSRLLSDRFSAERPKGSFSTLEIQRTEQGDSAMYLCASSLGPPGQGPRYNEQFFGPGTRLTVL.

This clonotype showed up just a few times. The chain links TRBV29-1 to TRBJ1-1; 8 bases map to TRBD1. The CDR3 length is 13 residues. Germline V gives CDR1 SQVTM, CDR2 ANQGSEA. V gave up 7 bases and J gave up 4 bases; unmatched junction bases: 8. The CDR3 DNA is TGCAGCGCCAGACAGGGGATGGGCACTGAAGCTTTCTTT. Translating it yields CSARQGMGTEAFF.

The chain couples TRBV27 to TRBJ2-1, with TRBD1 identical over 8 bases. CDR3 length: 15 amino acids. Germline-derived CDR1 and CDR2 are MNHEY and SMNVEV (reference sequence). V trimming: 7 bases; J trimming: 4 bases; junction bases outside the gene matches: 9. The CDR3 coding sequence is TGTGCCAGCACTCCAGGGGGCACGTCGTACAATGAGCAGTTCTTC. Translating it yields CASTPGGTSYNEQFF.

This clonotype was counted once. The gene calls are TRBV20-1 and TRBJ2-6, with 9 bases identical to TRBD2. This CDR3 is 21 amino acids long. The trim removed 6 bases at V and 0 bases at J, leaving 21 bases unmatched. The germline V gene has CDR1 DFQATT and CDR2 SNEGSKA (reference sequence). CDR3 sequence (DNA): TGCAGTGCCATTAGCGGGGGCCAATACTCTACTCATAGCTCTGGGGCCAACGTCCTGACTTTC. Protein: CSAISGGQYSTHSSGANVLTF.

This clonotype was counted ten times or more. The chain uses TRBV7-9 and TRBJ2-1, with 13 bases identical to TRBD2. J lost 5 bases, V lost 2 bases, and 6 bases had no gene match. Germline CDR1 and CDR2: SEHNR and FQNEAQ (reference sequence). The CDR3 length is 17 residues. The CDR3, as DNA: TGTGCCAGCAGCTTACTGGGGACTAGCGGGATGCACAATGAGCAGTTCTTC. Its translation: CASSLLGTSGMHNEQFF. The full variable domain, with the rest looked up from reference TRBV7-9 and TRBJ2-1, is DTGVSQNPRHKITKRGQNVTFRCDPISEHNRLYWYRQTLGQGPEFLTYFQNEAQLEKSRLLSDRFSAERPKGSFSTLEIQRTEQGDSAMYLCASSLLGTSGMHNEQFFGPGTRLTVL.

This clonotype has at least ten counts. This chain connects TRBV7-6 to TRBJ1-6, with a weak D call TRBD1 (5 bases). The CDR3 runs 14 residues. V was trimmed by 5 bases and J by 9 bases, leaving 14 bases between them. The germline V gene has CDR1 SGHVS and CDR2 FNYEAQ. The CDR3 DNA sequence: TGTGCCAGCAGCGGTACCGGGACTGGTTCACCCCTCCACTTT. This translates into CASSGTGTGSPLHF.

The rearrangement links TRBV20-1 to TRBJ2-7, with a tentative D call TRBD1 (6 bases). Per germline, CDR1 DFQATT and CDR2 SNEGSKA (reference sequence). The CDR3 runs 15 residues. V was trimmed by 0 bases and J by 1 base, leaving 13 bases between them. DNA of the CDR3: TGCAGTGCTAGAGATCTGGGCAGGGGATCCTACGAGCAGTACGTC. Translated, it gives CSARDLGRGSYEQYV.

CDR3 protein: CASSQAKQGEQFF. CDR3 DNA sequence: TGTGCCAGCAGCCAGGCTAAACAGGGGGAGCAGTTCTTC. This chain uses TRBV14 with TRBJ2-1; 7 bases align to TRBD1. The germline gives CDR1 SGHDN, CDR2 FVKESK. CDR3 size: 13 residues. Losses at the gene ends were 3 bases for V and 10 bases for J; bases not matched to a gene: 6.

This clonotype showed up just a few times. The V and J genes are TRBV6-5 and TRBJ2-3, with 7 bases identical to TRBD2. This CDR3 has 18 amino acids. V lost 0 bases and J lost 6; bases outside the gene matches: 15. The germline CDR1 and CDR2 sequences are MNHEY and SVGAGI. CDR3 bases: TGTGCCAGCAGTTACTCCGCAGGCGCCGGCGGGGGAAGGGATACGCAGTATTTT. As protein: CASSYSAGAGGGRDTQYF.

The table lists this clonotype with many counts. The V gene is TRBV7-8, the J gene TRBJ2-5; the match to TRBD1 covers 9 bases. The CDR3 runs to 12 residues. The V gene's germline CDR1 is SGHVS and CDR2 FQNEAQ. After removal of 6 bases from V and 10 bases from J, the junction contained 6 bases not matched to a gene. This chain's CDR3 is CASRAGQGGQYF. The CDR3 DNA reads TGTGCCAGCAGGGCGGGACAGGGCGGCCAGTACTTC. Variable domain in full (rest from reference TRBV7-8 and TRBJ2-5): GAGVSQSPRYKVAKRGQDVALRCDPISGHVSLFWYQQALGQGPEFLTYFQNEAQLDKSGLPSDRFFAERPEGSVSTLKIQRTQQEDSAVYLCASRAGQGGQYFGPGTRLLVL.

Here the CDR3 DNA reads TGTGCCATCAGGACGCCTGAATTTGGGACAGATACGCAGTATTTT. Amino acids: CAIRTPEFGTDTQYF. The chain uses TRBV10-3 and TRBJ2-3; D is uncertain. Trimming pared 6 bases from V and 3 bases from J, leaving 16 bases between. This CDR3 is built from 15 residues. Germline-derived CDR1 and CDR2 are ENHRY and SYGVKD.

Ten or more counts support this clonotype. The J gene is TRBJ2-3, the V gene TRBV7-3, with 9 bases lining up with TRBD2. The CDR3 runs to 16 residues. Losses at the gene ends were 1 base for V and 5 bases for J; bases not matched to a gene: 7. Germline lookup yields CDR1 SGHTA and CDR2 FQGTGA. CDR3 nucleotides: TGTGCCAGCAGCTTAAGTGGCGGGGGGGCTATAGATACGCAGTATTTT. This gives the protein CASSLSGGGAIDTQYF.

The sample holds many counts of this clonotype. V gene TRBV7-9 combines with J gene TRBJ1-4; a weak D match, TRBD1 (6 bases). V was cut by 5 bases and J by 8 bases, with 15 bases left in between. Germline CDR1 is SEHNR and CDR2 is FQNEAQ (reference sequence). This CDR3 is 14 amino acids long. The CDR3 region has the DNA TGTGCCAGCAGCGTCCCGGGACAAAAGGAAAAACTGTTTTTT. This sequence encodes CASSVPGQKEKLFF.

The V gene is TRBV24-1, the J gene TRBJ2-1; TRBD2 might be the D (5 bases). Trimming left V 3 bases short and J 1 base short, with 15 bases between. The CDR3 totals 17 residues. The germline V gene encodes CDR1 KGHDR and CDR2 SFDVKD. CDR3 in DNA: TGTGCCACCAGTGATCCGGACTGGGAATCGTCCTACAATGAGCAGTTCTTC. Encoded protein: CATSDPDWESSYNEQFF.

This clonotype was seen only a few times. As DNA, the CDR3 is TGCAGTGCTAGAGATTTAATCTCTGGGGCCAACGTCCTGACTTTC. Protein product: CSARDLISGANVLTF. V and J are TRBV20-1 and TRBJ2-6, with D unclear. V was shortened by 0 bases and J by 0 bases, with 6 bases between the two germline ends. The CDR3 sequence is 15 residues long. CDR1 is DFQATT, CDR2 SNEGSKA, per germline (reference sequence).

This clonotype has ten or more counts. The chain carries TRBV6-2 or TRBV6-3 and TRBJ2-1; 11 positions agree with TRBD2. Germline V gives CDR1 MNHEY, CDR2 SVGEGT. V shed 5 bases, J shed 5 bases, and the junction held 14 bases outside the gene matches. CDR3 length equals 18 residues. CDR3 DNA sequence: TGTGCCAGCAGTCACCCCTCCCCGACTAGCGGGGTGAACAATGAGCAGTTCTTC. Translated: CASSHPSPTSGVNNEQFF.